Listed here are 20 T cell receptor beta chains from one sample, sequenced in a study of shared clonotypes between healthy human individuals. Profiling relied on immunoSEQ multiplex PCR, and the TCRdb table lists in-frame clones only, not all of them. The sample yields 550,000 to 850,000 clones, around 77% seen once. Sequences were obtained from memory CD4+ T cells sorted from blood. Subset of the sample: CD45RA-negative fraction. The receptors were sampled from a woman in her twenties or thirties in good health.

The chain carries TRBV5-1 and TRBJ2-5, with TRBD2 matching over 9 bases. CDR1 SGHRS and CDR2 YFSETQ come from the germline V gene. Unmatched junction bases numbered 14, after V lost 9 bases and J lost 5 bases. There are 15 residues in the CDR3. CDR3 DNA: TGCGCCACCACGGATAGCGGGAGCGGCGCGGAGACCCAGTACTTC. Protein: CATTDSGSGAETQYF. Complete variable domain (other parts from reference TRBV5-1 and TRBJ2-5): KAGVTQTPRYLIKTRGQQVTLSCSPISGHRSVSWYQQTPGQGLQFLFEYFSETQRNKGNFPGRFSGRQFSNSRSEMNVSTLELGDSALYLCATTDSGSGAETQYFGPGTRLLVL.

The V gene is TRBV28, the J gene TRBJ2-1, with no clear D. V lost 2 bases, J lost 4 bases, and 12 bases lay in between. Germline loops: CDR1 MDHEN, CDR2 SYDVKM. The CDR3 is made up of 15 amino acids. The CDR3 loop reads CASSLESRAYNEQFF. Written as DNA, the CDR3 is TGTGCCAGCAGTTTAGAGAGTAGGGCTTACAATGAGCAGTTCTTC.

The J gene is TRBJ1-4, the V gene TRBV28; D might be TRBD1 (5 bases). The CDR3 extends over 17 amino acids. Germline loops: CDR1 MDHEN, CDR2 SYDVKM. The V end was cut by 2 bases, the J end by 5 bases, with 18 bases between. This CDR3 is CASSLTRGPFRNEKLFF. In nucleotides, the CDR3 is TGTGCCAGCAGTTTAACGAGGGGCCCTTTCAGGAATGAAAAACTGTTTTTT.

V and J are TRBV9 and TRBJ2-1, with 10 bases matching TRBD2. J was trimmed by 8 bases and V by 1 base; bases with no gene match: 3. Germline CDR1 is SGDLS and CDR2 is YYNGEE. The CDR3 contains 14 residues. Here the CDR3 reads CASSVSGRGDEQFF. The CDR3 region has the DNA TGTGCCAGCAGCGTAAGCGGGAGGGGGGATGAGCAGTTCTTC.

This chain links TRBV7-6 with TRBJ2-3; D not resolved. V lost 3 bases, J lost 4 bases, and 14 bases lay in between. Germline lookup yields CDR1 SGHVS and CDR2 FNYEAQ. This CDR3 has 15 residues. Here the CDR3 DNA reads TGTGCCAGCAGCTTGGGCCAAAAAGAGGCAGATACGCAGTATTTT. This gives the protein CASSLGQKEADTQYF.

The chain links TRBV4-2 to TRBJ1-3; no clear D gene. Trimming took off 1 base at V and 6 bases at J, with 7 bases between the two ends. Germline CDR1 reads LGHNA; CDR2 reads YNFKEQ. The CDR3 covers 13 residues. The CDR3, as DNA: TGTGCCAGCAGCCAAGGTGTTGAAAACACCATATATTTT. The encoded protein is CASSQGVENTIYF.

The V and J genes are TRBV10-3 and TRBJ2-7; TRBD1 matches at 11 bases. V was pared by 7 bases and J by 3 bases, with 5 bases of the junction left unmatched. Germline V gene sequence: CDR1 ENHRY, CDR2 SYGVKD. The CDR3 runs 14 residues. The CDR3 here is CAITPGQGDYEQYF. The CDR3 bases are TGTGCCATCACCCCGGGACAGGGGGACTACGAGCAGTACTTC.

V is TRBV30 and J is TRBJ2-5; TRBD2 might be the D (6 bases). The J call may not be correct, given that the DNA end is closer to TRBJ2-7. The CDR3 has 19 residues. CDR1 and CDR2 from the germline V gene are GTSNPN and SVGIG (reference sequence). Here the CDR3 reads CACHRDRTSSAGSPYEQYF. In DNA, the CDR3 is TGTGCCTGCCACCGGGATCGGACATCGTCGGCGGGAAGTCCCTACGAGCAGTACTTC.

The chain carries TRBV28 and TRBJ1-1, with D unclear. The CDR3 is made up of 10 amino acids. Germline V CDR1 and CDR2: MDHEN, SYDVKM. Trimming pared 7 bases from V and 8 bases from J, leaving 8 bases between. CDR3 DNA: TGTGCCAGCATTGGTGCGGAAGCTTTCTTT. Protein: CASIGAEAFF. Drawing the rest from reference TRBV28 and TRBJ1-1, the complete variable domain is DVKVTQSSRYLVKRTGEKVFLECVQDMDHENMFWYRQDPGLGLRLIYFSYDVKMKEKGDIPEGYSVSREKKERFSLILESASTNQTSMYLCASIGAEAFFGQGTRLTVV.

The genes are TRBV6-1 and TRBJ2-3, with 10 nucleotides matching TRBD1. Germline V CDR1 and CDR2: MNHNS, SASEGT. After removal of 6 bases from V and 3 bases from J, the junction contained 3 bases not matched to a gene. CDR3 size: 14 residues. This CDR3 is CASRRQGATDTQYF. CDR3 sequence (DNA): TGTGCCAGCAGGCGACAGGGGGCAACAGATACGCAGTATTTT.

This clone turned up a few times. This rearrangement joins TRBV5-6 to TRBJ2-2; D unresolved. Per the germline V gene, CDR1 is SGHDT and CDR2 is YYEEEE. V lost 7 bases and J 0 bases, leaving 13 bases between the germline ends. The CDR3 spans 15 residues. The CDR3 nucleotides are TGTGCCAGCGTTCTCGACGGTCCGAACACCGGGGAGCTGTTTTTT. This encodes CASVLDGPNTGELFF. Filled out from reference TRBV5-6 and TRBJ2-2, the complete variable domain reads DAGVTQSPTHLIKTRGQQVTLRCSPKSGHDTVSWYQQALGQGPQFIFQYYEEEERQRGNFPDRFSGHQFPNYSSELNVNALLLGDSALYLCASVLDGPNTGELFFGEGSRLTVL.

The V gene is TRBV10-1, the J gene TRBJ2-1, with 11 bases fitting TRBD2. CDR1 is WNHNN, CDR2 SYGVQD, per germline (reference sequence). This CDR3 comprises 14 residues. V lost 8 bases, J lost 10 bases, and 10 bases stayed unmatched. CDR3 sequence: CASANQIAGGEQFF. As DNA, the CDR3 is TGCGCCAGCGCTAACCAAATAGCGGGAGGGGAGCAGTTCTTC.

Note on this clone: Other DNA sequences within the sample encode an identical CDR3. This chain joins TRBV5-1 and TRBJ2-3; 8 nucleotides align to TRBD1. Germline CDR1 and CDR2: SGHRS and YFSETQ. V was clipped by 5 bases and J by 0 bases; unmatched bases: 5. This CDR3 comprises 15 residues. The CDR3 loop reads CASSRDRPSTDTQYF. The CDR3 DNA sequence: TGCGCCAGCAGTCGGGACAGGCCTAGCACAGATACGCAGTATTTT. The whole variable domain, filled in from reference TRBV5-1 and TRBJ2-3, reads KAGVTQTPRYLIKTRGQQVTLSCSPISGHRSVSWYQQTPGQGLQFLFEYFSETQRNKGNFPGRFSGRQFSNSRSEMNVSTLELGDSALYLCASSRDRPSTDTQYFGPGTRLTVL.

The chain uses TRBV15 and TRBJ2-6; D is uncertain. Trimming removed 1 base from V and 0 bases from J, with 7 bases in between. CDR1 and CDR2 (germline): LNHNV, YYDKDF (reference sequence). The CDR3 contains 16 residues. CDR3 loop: CATSRVADSGANVLTF. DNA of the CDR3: TGTGCCACCAGCAGAGTTGCGGACTCTGGGGCCAACGTCCTGACTTTC. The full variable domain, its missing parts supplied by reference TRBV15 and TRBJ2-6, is DAMVIQNPRYQVTQFGKPVTLSCSQTLNHNVMYWYQQKSSQAPKLLFHYYDKDFNNEADTPDNFQSRRPNTSFCFLDIRSPGLGDTAMYLCATSRVADSGANVLTFGAGSRLTVL.

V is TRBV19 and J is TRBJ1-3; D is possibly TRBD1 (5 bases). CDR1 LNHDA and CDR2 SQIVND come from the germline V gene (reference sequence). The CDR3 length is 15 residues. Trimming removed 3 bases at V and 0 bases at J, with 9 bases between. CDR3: CASSIGARSGNTIYF. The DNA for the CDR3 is TGTGCCAGTAGTATCGGGGCTCGCTCTGGAAACACCATATATTTT.

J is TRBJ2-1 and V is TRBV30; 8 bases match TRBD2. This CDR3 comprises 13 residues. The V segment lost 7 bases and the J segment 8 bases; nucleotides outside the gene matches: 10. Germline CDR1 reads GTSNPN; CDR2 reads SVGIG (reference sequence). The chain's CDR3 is CASSGSPSHEQFF. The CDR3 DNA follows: TGTGCCTCCAGCGGGAGCCCGAGCCATGAGCAGTTCTTC.

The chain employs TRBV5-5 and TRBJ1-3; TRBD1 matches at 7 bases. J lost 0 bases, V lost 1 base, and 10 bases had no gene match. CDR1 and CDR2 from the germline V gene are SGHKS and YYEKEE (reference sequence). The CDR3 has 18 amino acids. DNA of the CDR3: TGTGCCAGCAGCTTGTACGTTGGGGACAGCTCCTCTGGAAACACCATATATTTT. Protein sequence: CASSLYVGDSSSGNTIYF.

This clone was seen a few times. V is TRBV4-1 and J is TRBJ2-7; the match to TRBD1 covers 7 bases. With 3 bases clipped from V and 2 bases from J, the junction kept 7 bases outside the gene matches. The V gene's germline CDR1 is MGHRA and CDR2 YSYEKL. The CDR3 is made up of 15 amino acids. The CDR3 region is CASSQGVGQTYEQYF. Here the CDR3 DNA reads TGCGCCAGCAGCCAGGGGGTGGGACAGACCTACGAGCAGTACTTC.

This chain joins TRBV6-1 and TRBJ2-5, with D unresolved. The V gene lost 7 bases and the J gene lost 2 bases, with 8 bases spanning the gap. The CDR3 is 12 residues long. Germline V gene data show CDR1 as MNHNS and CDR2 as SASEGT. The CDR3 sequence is CASMAQQETQYF. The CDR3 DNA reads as TGTGCCAGCATGGCCCAGCAAGAGACCCAGTACTTC.

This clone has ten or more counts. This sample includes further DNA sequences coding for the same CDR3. The CDR3 sequence: CASSLSQGNYGYTF. The DNA of the CDR3 is TGTGCCAGCAGTTTAAGTCAGGGCAACTATGGCTACACCTTC. The rearrangement uses TRBV28 and TRBJ1-2, with TRBD1 as a possible D gene (5 bases). V lost 2 bases, J lost 2 bases, and 9 bases lay in between. Germline V gives CDR1 MDHEN, CDR2 SYDVKM. CDR3 length: 14 amino acids.